The 27 T cell receptor beta chains listed next were all sequenced from one sample in a study of brain T cells in children with intractable seizures. Assay: immunoSEQ multiplex PCR; the TCRdb copy retains only in-frame clones and omits some. The sample gives a few hundred thousand clones, nearly 95% of which show up once; around 5% is in the top ten. The time point here: blood from clinic visit 5 months post-surgery; TSC patient then seizure free. Sample: peripheral blood, taken more than 4 months after surgery. The origin of the receptors is a boy younger than two with tuberous sclerosis and intractable seizures.

The chain employs TRBV11-3 and TRBJ1-2; no clear D. Trimming took 1 base from V and 3 from J, leaving 12 bases between them. The CDR3 sequence is 15 residues long. From germline, CDR1 is SGHNT and CDR2 YENEEA. This CDR3 is CASSLAYGIYYGYTF. For the CDR3, the DNA is TGTGCCAGCAGCTTAGCGTACGGGATTTACTATGGCTACACCTTC.

This clone was detected ten times or more. The V call is TRBV4-1, the J call TRBJ2-7; 7 bases line up with TRBD1. CDR3 length equals 14 residues. Losses at the gene ends were 4 bases for V and 1 base for J; bases not matched to a gene: 4. Germline CDR1 reads MGHRA; CDR2 reads YSYEKL. The CDR3, as DNA: TGCGCCAGCAGCCCTTCGACAGGGTCCTACGAGCAGTACTTC. Encoded protein: CASSPSTGSYEQYF.

With respect to this clone: Its ends do not fully match the called genes, so a read error is possible. The chain couples TRBV11-1 to TRBJ2-7; D is undetermined. CDR1 and CDR2 (germline): SGHAT, FQDESV (reference sequence). CDR3 size: 13 residues. CDR3 in amino acids: CASSIAQAYEQYF. As DNA, the CDR3 is TGTGCCAGCAGCATAGCTCAGGCCTACGAGCAGTACTTC.

J is TRBJ1-1 and V is TRBV12-3 or TRBV12-4; D is uncertain. The CDR3 contains 10 residues. V lost 9 bases and J 6 bases, leaving 8 bases between the germline ends. The CDR3 loop is CASMDAEAFF. The CDR3 DNA reads as TGTGCCAGTATGGACGCTGAAGCTTTCTTT.

The rearrangement uses TRBV5-8 and TRBJ2-3, with 10 bases that match TRBD1. From germline, CDR1 is SGHTS and CDR2 YDEGEE. The CDR3 extends over 16 amino acids. V was pared by 4 bases and J by 2 bases, with 7 bases of the junction left unmatched. CDR3 DNA: TGTGCCAGCAGCGGGGGACAGGGGATCTCCACAGATACGCAGTATTTT. Protein sequence: CASSGGQGISTDTQYF.

This chain connects TRBV24-1 to TRBJ2-7; 8 bases match TRBD1. The CDR3 covers 15 residues. Germline CDR1 reads KGHDR; CDR2 reads SFDVKD. V shed 7 bases and J 2 bases; nucleotides not matched to a gene: 9. The CDR3 reads CATSPGQGDTYEQYF. The CDR3 nucleotides read TGTGCCACCAGCCCCGGACAGGGCGATACCTACGAGCAGTACTTC.

The genes are TRBV6-4 and TRBJ1-2; TRBD1 matches 7 bases. Trimming removed 8 bases from V and 0 bases from J; junction bases left unmatched: 12. Per germline, CDR1 MRHNA and CDR2 SNTAGT. The CDR3 is made up of 16 amino acids. The CDR3 DNA sequence: TGTGCCAGCGAGACCCTCGACAGGGCAGCTAACTATGGCTACACCTTC. This gives the protein CASETLDRAANYGYTF.

V gene TRBV13 combines with J gene TRBJ2-7; a possible D gene is TRBD2 (5 bases). This CDR3 is 14 amino acids long. CDR1 is PRHDT, CDR2 FYEKMQ, per germline (reference sequence). Trimming took 0 bases from V and 5 from J, leaving 11 bases between them. CDR3 DNA: TGTGCCAGCAGCTTAGGCGGGGAGAACAACGAGCAGTACTTC. Amino acids: CASSLGGENNEQYF.

This CDR3 is CSVGGGGSPSYGYTF. Here the CDR3 DNA reads TGCAGCGTGGGGGGCGGCGGTTCCCCATCCTATGGCTACACCTTC. This chain links TRBV29-1 with TRBJ1-2, with D possibly matching TRBD1 (6 bases). Per germline, CDR1 SQVTM and CDR2 ANQGSEA. Trimming took off 6 bases at V and 4 bases at J, with 21 bases between the two ends. This CDR3 has 15 residues.

The chain couples TRBV30 to TRBJ1-1; the match to TRBD1 covers 10 bases. The V gene end was trimmed by 3 bases and the J gene end by 5 bases; junction bases not matched to a gene: 3. The CDR3 has 13 residues. Germline V gene data show CDR1 as GTSNPN and CDR2 as SVGIG (reference sequence). CDR3 in amino acids: CAWRWDRGTEAFF. The CDR3 region has the DNA TGTGCCTGGAGGTGGGACAGGGGAACTGAAGCTTTCTTT. The entire variable domain, with the rest obtained from reference TRBV30 and TRBJ1-1, is as follows: SQTIHQWPATLVQPVGSPLSLECTVEGTSNPNLYWYRQAAGRGLQLLFYSVGIGQISSEVPQNLSASRPQDRQFILSSKKLLLSDSGFYLCAWRWDRGTEAFFGQGTRLTVV.

This clone appeared once. The V and J genes are TRBV5-6 and TRBJ2-3, with 10 bases identical to TRBD2. This CDR3 region has 15 residues. Trimming removed 2 bases from V and 6 bases from J; junction bases left unmatched: 6. The V gene's germline CDR1 is SGHDT and CDR2 YYEEEE. CDR3 nucleotide sequence: TGTGCCAGCAGCTTAGGTGGACTAGCGGTCGATACGCAGTATTTT. It is translated as CASSLGGLAVDTQYF.

This chain joins TRBV7-9 and TRBJ2-7, with 9 bases aligning to TRBD1. This CDR3 has 15 residues. CDR1 is SEHNR and CDR2 is FQNEAQ in the germline V gene (reference sequence). The V gene end was trimmed by 5 bases and the J gene end by 4 bases; junction bases not matched to a gene: 9. The CDR3 DNA is TGTGCCAGCAGCCTCCGCCGGGACAGGGCTTACGAGCAGTACTTC. Amino acid sequence: CASSLRRDRAYEQYF.

The genes are TRBV10-2 and TRBJ2-1; 9 bases are shared with TRBD2. The CDR3 extends over 19 amino acids. Germline CDR1 WSHSY, CDR2 SAAADI. J lost 4 bases, V lost 7 bases, and 20 bases had no gene match. The CDR3 coding sequence is TGCGCCAGCAATAGTGCGACTAGCGGCACTCGAACCCCTTACAATGAGCAGTTCTTC. Its translation: CASNSATSGTRTPYNEQFF.

The chain joins TRBV2 to TRBJ2-1; the match to TRBD2 covers 7 bases. From germline, CDR1 is SNHLY and CDR2 FYNNEI. CDR3 length: 15 residues. Trimming took 4 bases from V and 6 from J; bases not matched to a gene: 9. The CDR3 sequence is CASSAPLGRVNEQFF. CDR3 DNA sequence: TGTGCCAGCAGTGCACCTCTAGGGAGGGTCAATGAGCAGTTCTTC.

This chain links TRBV7-3 with TRBJ1-6; no definite D call. Trimming removed 1 base from V and 10 bases from J, with 11 bases in between. CDR1 is SGHTA and CDR2 is FQGTGA in the germline V gene. This CDR3 comprises 14 residues. CDR3 amino acids: CASSLNRAGSPLHF. Here the CDR3 DNA reads TGTGCCAGCAGCTTAAACCGGGCCGGATCACCCCTCCACTTT.

This chain links TRBV7-9 with TRBJ2-2, with TRBD1 identical over 9 bases. Germline trimming cut 5 bases from V and 4 bases from J; bases unmatched to any gene: 8. The germline gives CDR1 SEHNR, CDR2 FQNEAQ (reference sequence). The CDR3 loop spans 16 amino acids. The CDR3, as DNA: TGTGCCAGCAGCCCTACAGGGGGCGATGTCACCGGGGAGCTGTTTTTT. Protein: CASSPTGGDVTGELFF.

This clone turned up a few times. The chain recombines TRBV3-1 (or the pseudogene TRBV3-2) with TRBJ1-6, with 9 positions matching TRBD1. This CDR3 region has 15 residues. Trimming at V came to 4 bases and at J to 10 bases, leaving 8 bases not matched to a gene. CDR1 and CDR2 (germline): LGHDT, YNNKEL (reference sequence). CDR3 DNA: TGTGCCAGCAGCCCCCCGGGACAGGGTACATCACCCCTCCACTTT. It translates to CASSPPGQGTSPLHF.

V is TRBV2 and J is TRBJ2-1, with a possible D match to TRBD2 (6 bases). The V gene's germline CDR1 is SNHLY and CDR2 FYNNEI. V was cut by 8 bases and J by 0 bases, with 8 bases left in between. CDR3 length: 13 amino acids. As DNA, the CDR3 is TGTGCCAGCCGGGACTTCTCCTACAATGAGCAGTTCTTC. This sequence encodes CASRDFSYNEQFF.

The chain links TRBV4-1 to TRBJ1-3; 8 nucleotides agree with TRBD1. The CDR3 covers 19 residues. V lost 4 bases to trimming and J lost 0 bases; unmatched junction nucleotides: 14. CDR1 is MGHRA, CDR2 YSYEKL, per germline. CDR3 loop: CASSPGWGFGQGSGNTIYF. CDR3 bases: TGCGCCAGCAGCCCGGGGTGGGGTTTCGGACAGGGCTCTGGAAACACCATATATTTT.

The CDR3 DNA is TGTGCCAGCAGCCGAGCCGGGGGCGGGTTGGCCGAGCAGTACTTC. Translation gives CASSRAGGGLAEQYF. V and J are TRBV11-2 and TRBJ2-7; perhaps D is TRBD1 or TRBD2 (6 bases each). CDR3 size: 15 residues. CDR1 is SGHAT, CDR2 FQNNGV, per germline. V lost 5 bases to trimming and J lost 6 bases, with 20 bases between them.

The gene calls are TRBV21-1 and TRBJ2-7; the table's D call of TRBD2 was not tested on the DNA. TRBV21-1 is tagged as a pseudogene. The CDR3 has 13 residues. CDR3 in amino acids: CASSPQRGYEQYF. CDR3 coding DNA: TGTGCCAGCAGCCCCCAGAGAGGCTACGAGCAGTACTTC.

The chain combines TRBV19 with TRBJ2-7; possibly TRBD1 for D (5 bases). Germline lookup yields CDR1 LNHDA and CDR2 SQIVND (reference sequence). The CDR3 covers 15 residues. V lost 5 bases to trimming and J lost 6 bases, with 20 bases between them. This chain's CDR3 is CASSLGGPKGSEQYF. CDR3 in DNA: TGTGCCAGTAGTCTGGGTGGGCCAAAGGGGTCCGAGCAGTACTTC.

The V and J genes are TRBV5-6 and TRBJ2-2; tentatively, D is TRBD1 (6 bases). This CDR3 has 17 residues. Germline lookup yields CDR1 SGHDT and CDR2 YYEEEE. V shed 0 bases and J shed 4 bases, with 16 bases lying between them. This CDR3 is CASSLGMDSLRTGELFF. The CDR3 DNA follows: TGTGCCAGCAGCTTGGGGATGGACAGCCTGCGCACCGGGGAGCTGTTTTTT.

The chain is built from TRBV11-1 and TRBJ2-7; no definite D call. The germline gives CDR1 SGHAT, CDR2 FQDESV (reference sequence). Trimming cost V 1 base and J 0 bases, with 10 bases left between them. The CDR3 covers 15 residues. The CDR3, as DNA: TGTGCCAGCAGCTTAGGGGGTTTTAGCTCCTACGAGCAGTACTTC. It is translated as CASSLGGFSSYEQYF. Using reference TRBV11-1 and TRBJ2-7 for the parts outside the CDR3, the full variable domain is EAEVAQSPRYKITEKSQAVAFWCDPISGHATLYWYRQILGQGPELLVQFQDESVVDDSQLPKDRFSAERLKGVDSTLKIQPAELGDSAMYLCASSLGGFSSYEQYFGPGTRLTVT.

The chain links TRBV10-3 to TRBJ2-7; tentative D call: TRBD2 (5 bases). Trimming cost V 11 bases and J 3 bases, with 17 bases left between them. The CDR3 is made up of 13 amino acids. The germline gives CDR1 ENHRY, CDR2 SYGVKD. The DNA for the CDR3 is TGTGCCGCAACCGGGGAGCCGGGCTACGAGCAGTACTTC. The encoded protein is CAATGEPGYEQYF.

For this clone: Additional DNA sequences in this sample encode the identical CDR3. The chain is built from TRBV7-9 and TRBJ2-7, with D perhaps assigned TRBD1 or TRBD2 (5 bases each). Trimming took 5 bases from V and 1 from J, leaving 9 bases between them. The CDR3 loop spans 13 amino acids. Germline V lookup: CDR1 SEHNR, CDR2 FQNEAQ (reference sequence). CDR3 nucleotide sequence: TGTGCCAGCAGCGGGACGGCATCCTACGAGCAGTACTTC. Translated, it gives CASSGTASYEQYF.

The gene calls are TRBV10-3 and TRBJ2-3; tentatively, D is TRBD2 (7 bases). Trimming took 3 bases from V and 3 from J, leaving 19 bases between them. Germline lookup yields CDR1 ENHRY and CDR2 SYGVKD. This CDR3 comprises 17 residues. DNA for the CDR3: TGTGCCATCAGTGATGACTATTACAGGGAGGGGACAGATACGCAGTATTTT. Its translation is CAISDDYYREGTDTQYF.